Reported below is one TCR beta chain. The sample is drawn from a study of shared clonotypes between healthy human individuals. TCRdb's table, derived via immunoSEQ multiplex PCR, lists solely in-frame clones and lacks some. The sample shows some 1.5 million clones, 95% to 99% of them seen only once. V lost 1 base and J lost 4, with 10 bases in between. The CDR3 sequence is 14 residues long. The germline V gene encodes CDR1 SGHTA and CDR2 FQGNSA. This receptor was identified in a man aged 25 to 40 in good health. The sample consisted of naive CD4+ T cells sorted from blood. Specified subset: CD45RA+ positively selected. The rearrangement uses TRBV7-2 and TRBJ1-1; no clear D. Here the CDR3 reads CASSLEGDGTEAFF. CDR3 DNA: TGTGCCAGCAGCTTAGAGGGTGACGGCACTGAAGCTTTCTTT.